This TCR beta chain derives from a study of T-cell memory formation after mild COVID-19 (dated by TCRdb to about 2021). Notes on the research overall: TCR sequence clusters from the two donors were largely donor specific. T-cell clones expanding and contracting after mild COVID-19 in a couple of donors were tracked by longitudinal TCRalpha and TCRbeta repertoire sequencing. Two young, previously healthy adult volunteers made up the cohort, one male and one female. The paper's findings and limits, for the study overall: The study included only a couple of mild cases, and larger cohorts that include severe cases with pre-infection samples were judged to be necessary. Contracting CD4+ clones were located mainly in the CM and EM memory subsets, whereas CD8+ clones were found to be enriched in EMRA. Balanced CD4/CD8 phenotypes were observed for clones contracting from day 15 to 85, whereas a bias towards CD4+ was observed for a second wave of clones expanding from day 15 to 37. Some responding clones were detected in pre-infection memory, which suggested that pre-existing cross-reactive memory T cells had joined the SARS-CoV-2 response. SARS-CoV-2 specificity was not confirmed for the second-wave clones peaking on day 37.

TCRdb records Illumina NovaSeq 6000 as the sequencer. cDNA libraries for TCRalpha and TCRbeta were prepared by 5'RACE using constant-segment primers, with sample barcodes and unique molecular identifiers added. RNA was extracted from every sample with Trizol reagent. Amplification of the libraries took two PCR steps, and the second step added a second sample barcode plus Illumina TruSeq adapters. Sequencing of libraries was performed on an Illumina NovaSeq with 2 x 150 bp paired-end reads. The original methods were these. With migec v1.2.7, reads were demultiplexed and then collapsed into UMI-guided consensus sequences. Using mixcr v2.1.11, UMI consensuses were aligned to TRA and TRB V and J templates and then assembled into clonotypes. A clonotype was counted as expanded or contracted only when both edgeR and NoisET called the clonotype significant, with the noise models trained on biological replicates. For edgeR calls, the thresholds were a false discovery rate-adjusted p below 0.01 and a log2 fold-change of 1. As an exploratory analysis of dynamics, max-normalized trajectories of the 1000 most abundant clonotypes were examined by PCA with hierarchical clustering. Separately sequenced CD4+ and CD8+ repertoires were used to assign the CD4 or CD8 phenotype of responding clones. TCRdb reprocessed the public reads (quality trimming at Q25 with fastp, clone calling with MiXCR) and kept in-frame beta chains. Every distinct CDR3 protein forms one entry, paired with its most common genes and DNA. The V and J calls and clone size are TCRdb's, not the authors'. Across this sample there are approximately 300,000 distinct CDR3 sequences, with roughly 8% seen only once. The ten biggest clones cover around a fifth of the sample.

Of note for this clonotype: This clone's antigen is unknown. The sample holds no much larger clone one base away, and base qualities are not on file.

PBMCs were isolated by Ficoll-Paque density gradient centrifugation. The germline V gene gives CDR1 as MGHRA and CDR2 as YSYEKL. The CDR3 has 16 amino acids, counting the end cysteine and phenylalanine. Solely the CDR3 DNA is kept, with 48 bases framed from the first base. Cut back by 4 bases and 6 bases, the V and J ends lie 19 bases apart. This sequence originates from a man between 18 and 29 years old who had mild COVID-19 (a few samples of this study predate the infection). The sample titles of this study are shuffled in the database, so cell type and time point are left out; the donor was told from shared clones. The sequence links TRBV4-1 to TRBJ2-1; the D gene could be either TRBD1 or TRBD2, each agreeing at 6 bases. The sample consisted of PBMCs or a T cell subset sorted from them (not recorded which). The sequenced DNA is TGCGCCAGCAGCCCCGACGTTAATAGGGGGGTCAATGAGCAGTTCTTC. This gives the protein CASSPDVNRGVNEQFF.